The 18 T cell receptor beta chains presented below share a single source sample, sequenced in a study of graft-versus-host responses after intestinal transplantation (dated by TCRdb to the early 2020s). The library was prepared using the immunoSEQ multiplex PCR assay. The clones in this table, taken by TCRdb from immuneACCESS, are in-frame only. Not every clone is retained; where verified, under half of the shortfall comes from an unresolved V gene, and the cause of the rest is unknown. Within this sample are more than 50,000 clones, with about 90% of them counted one time only. Of the sample, around 2.5% falls within the top ten clones. The sample was PBMCs, taken around 120 days after intestinal transplantation. The source is a human patient who received an intestinal transplant, so some T cells may come from the graft donor.

The chain recombines TRBV2 with TRBJ2-7; possibly TRBD1 for D (6 bases). Trimming pared 7 bases from V and 0 bases from J, leaving 10 bases between. CDR1 is SNHLY and CDR2 is FYNNEI in the germline V gene. CDR3 size: 13 residues. This chain's CDR3 is CASTRTASYEQYF. The CDR3 DNA reads TGTGCCAGCACTAGGACAGCCTCCTACGAGCAGTACTTC.

V gene TRBV4-1 combines with J gene TRBJ2-7; 9 bases match TRBD2. Germline assignment: CDR1 MGHRA and CDR2 YSYEKL. J gave up 4 bases and V 5 bases, and 9 bases lay outside the gene matches. The CDR3 covers 15 residues. The CDR3 DNA is TGCGCCAGCAGCTATACCGGGACTAGCATGTACGAGCAGTACTTC. The encoded protein is CASSYTGTSMYEQYF.

Only one count was recorded for this clone. The J gene is TRBJ2-1, the V gene TRBV5-1, with 11 nucleotides matching TRBD2. The V segment lost 4 bases and the J segment 1 base; nucleotides outside the gene matches: 4. The germline gives CDR1 SGHRS, CDR2 YFSETQ. The CDR3 totals 16 residues. CDR3 region: CASSEIAGGSYNEQFF. In nucleotides, the CDR3 is TGCGCCAGCAGCGAAATAGCGGGAGGGTCCTACAATGAGCAGTTCTTC.

The genes are TRBV19 and TRBJ1-1; the D gene is possibly TRBD1 (6 bases). There are 15 residues in the CDR3. V lost 1 base and J 5 bases, leaving 14 bases between the germline ends. CDR1 and CDR2 from the germline V gene are LNHDA and SQIVND (reference sequence). CDR3 region: CASSIGAGVGTEAFF. The CDR3 nucleotides are TGTGCCAGTAGTATAGGGGCAGGGGTTGGGACTGAAGCTTTCTTT.

The V gene is TRBV6-5, the J gene TRBJ2-7, with D tentatively TRBD2 (6 bases). V gave up 2 bases and J gave up 2 bases, with 10 bases separating them. Germline V gives CDR1 MNHEY, CDR2 SVGAGI. The CDR3 extends over 14 amino acids. In nucleotides, the CDR3 is TGTGCCAGCAGTTACGGGGGGATCCCCTACGAGCAGTACTTC. It yields the protein CASSYGGIPYEQYF.

This clone was observed a single time. This chain links TRBV9 with TRBJ2-1, with D possibly matching TRBD1 (5 bases). Germline CDR1 SGDLS, CDR2 YYNGEE. V was shortened by 2 bases and J by 4 bases, with 7 bases between the two germline ends. The CDR3 is 13 amino acids. DNA for the CDR3: TGTGCCAGCAGCGTTCAGGGATACAATGAGCAGTTCTTC. Translated, it gives CASSVQGYNEQFF.

The chain combines TRBV12-5 with TRBJ2-3, with TRBD2 matching 13 bases. Germline values: CDR1 LGHNT, CDR2 FRNRAP. CDR3 length equals 17 residues. V lost 6 bases to trimming and J lost 5 bases; unmatched junction nucleotides: 11. The CDR3 DNA sequence: TGTGCTAGTGGCCTCGGGACTAGCGGGGATATCGTAGATACGCAGTATTTT. Translating it yields CASGLGTSGDIVDTQYF.

The rearrangement uses TRBV11-2 and TRBJ2-5; 8 bases fit TRBD1. V lost 4 bases and J lost 4; bases outside the gene matches: 8. CDR3 length: 15 residues. In germline, CDR1 is SGHAT, CDR2 FQNNGV. CDR3 DNA sequence: TGTGCCAGCAGCTGGGACAGGAGTGGGGGAGAGACCCAGTACTTC. This encodes CASSWDRSGGETQYF. The variable domain in full, completed from reference TRBV11-2 and TRBJ2-5, reads EAGVAQSPRYKIIEKRQSVAFWCNPISGHATLYWYQQILGQGPKLLIQFQNNGVVDDSQLPKDRFSAERLKGVDSTLKIQPAKLEDSAVYLCASSWDRSGGETQYFGPGTRLLVL.

The chain combines TRBV18 with TRBJ2-3, with D unresolved. The germline gives CDR1 KGHSH, CDR2 LQKENI. The CDR3 contains 13 residues. Trimming removed 3 bases from V and 0 bases from J, with 4 bases in between. The CDR3 bases are TGTGCCAGCTCACCGTCCAGCACAGATACGCAGTATTTT. It encodes CASSPSSTDTQYF. Full variable domain (remainder filled in from reference TRBV18 and TRBJ2-3): NAGVMQNPRHLVRRRGQEARLRCSPMKGHSHVYWYRQLPEEGLKFMVYLQKENIIDESGMPKERFSAEFPKEGPSILRIQQVVRGDSAAYFCASSPSSTDTQYFGPGTRLTVL.

The chain uses TRBV6-6 and TRBJ1-1; tentative D call: TRBD1 (5 bases). CDR3 size: 15 residues. V was cut by 5 bases and J by 1 base, with 14 bases left in between. CDR1 and CDR2 (germline): MNHNY, SVGAGI (reference sequence). The CDR3 loop reads CASSVQGAGNTEAFF. The CDR3 nucleotides read TGTGCCAGCAGTGTGCAGGGAGCGGGGAACACTGAAGCTTTCTTT.

This rearrangement joins TRBV7-9 to TRBJ2-7, with no clear D. CDR1 is SEHNR and CDR2 is FQNEAQ in the germline V gene (reference sequence). CDR3 length: 13 residues. V shed 1 base and J shed 4 bases, with 8 bases lying between them. CDR3 residues: CASSLVVGYEQYF. The CDR3 nucleotides read TGTGCCAGCAGCTTAGTAGTGGGATACGAGCAGTACTTC.

V is TRBV19 and J is TRBJ2-7; D is uncertain. V lost 5 bases to trimming and J lost 4 bases, with 15 bases between them. CDR3 length equals 14 residues. Germline V lookup: CDR1 LNHDA, CDR2 SQIVND (reference sequence). The CDR3 nucleotides read TGTGCCAGTAGTCCCCGGGCCGGTGGGTACGAGCAGTACTTC. Its translation is CASSPRAGGYEQYF.

The rearrangement joins TRBV19 to TRBJ1-4; D might be TRBD1 (5 bases). V lost 5 bases and J lost 0, with 10 bases in between. The CDR3 consists of 15 residues. Germline V CDR1 and CDR2: LNHDA, SQIVND (reference sequence). The CDR3, as DNA: TGTGCCAGTAGTGGCAGGGCCGCAACTAATGAAAAACTGTTTTTT. Translated: CASSGRAATNEKLFF.

The rearrangement links TRBV7-9 to TRBJ1-5, with D possibly TRBD1 on 6 matching bases. CDR1 SEHNR and CDR2 FQNEAQ come from the germline V gene (reference sequence). V was shortened by 3 bases and J by 4 bases, with 7 bases between the two germline ends. This CDR3 has 13 amino acids. The CDR3 DNA reads as TGTGCCAGCAGCTTTGACAGGAATCAGCCCCAGCATTTT. This encodes CASSFDRNQPQHF.

The chain couples TRBV7-9 to TRBJ2-7; tentative D call: TRBD2 (6 bases). This CDR3 is 15 amino acids long. Germline V gives CDR1 SEHNR, CDR2 FQNEAQ (reference sequence). With 3 bases removed from V and 0 bases from J, the gap between germline ends came to 12 bases. CDR3 protein: CASSLVEGSSYEQYF. The CDR3 DNA follows: TGTGCCAGCAGCTTGGTGGAGGGAAGCTCCTACGAGCAGTACTTC.

The V gene is TRBV5-6, the J gene TRBJ2-7; TRBD2 aligns across 7 bases. CDR1 SGHDT and CDR2 YYEEEE come from the germline V gene. The CDR3 runs 15 residues. Trimming cost V 2 bases and J 2 bases; bases outside gene matches: 7. The CDR3: CASSFSGRAAYEQYF. DNA of the CDR3: TGTGCCAGCAGCTTCTCGGGGAGGGCCGCCTACGAGCAGTACTTC. The full variable domain, rest sourced from reference TRBV5-6 and TRBJ2-7, is DAGVTQSPTHLIKTRGQQVTLRCSPKSGHDTVSWYQQALGQGPQFIFQYYEEEERQRGNFPDRFSGHQFPNYSSELNVNALLLGDSALYLCASSFSGRAAYEQYFGPGTRLTVT.

The chain has TRBV2 and TRBJ2-7, with D tentatively TRBD1 or TRBD2 (5 bases each). The germline V and J ends were trimmed by 0 bases and 4 bases, with 22 bases remaining between them. Germline loops: CDR1 SNHLY, CDR2 FYNNEI. The CDR3 runs to 18 residues. CDR3 protein: CASSEAFWTTLGEYEQYF. The CDR3 region has the DNA TGTGCCAGCAGTGAAGCTTTCTGGACCACCTTAGGGGAGTACGAGCAGTACTTC.

CDR3 in DNA: TGTGCCAGCAGCCGCCCAGGGACAAGAGACAATGAGCAGTTCTTC. Amino acid sequence: CASSRPGTRDNEQFF. The gene calls are TRBV7-6 and TRBJ2-1, with a possible D match to TRBD1 (6 bases). The CDR3 consists of 15 residues. Germline CDR1 SGHVS, CDR2 FNYEAQ. Trimming took 5 bases from V and 5 from J, leaving 16 bases between them. Variable domain in full (rest from reference TRBV7-6 and TRBJ2-1): GAGVSQSPRYKVTKRGQDVALRCDPISGHVSLYWYRQALGQGPEFLTYFNYEAQQDKSGLPNDRFSAERPEGSISTLTIQRTEQRDSAMYRCASSRPGTRDNEQFFGPGTRLTVL.